This T cell receptor beta chain was recorded in a study of T cell changes during pregnancy in multiple sclerosis. This clone was observed a handful of times. CDR3 length: 15 amino acids. V lost 1 base, J lost 5 bases, and 12 bases lay in between. Germline CDR1 reads SNHLY; CDR2 reads FYNNEI. The table came from immunoSEQ multiplex PCR; TCRdb's copy has only in-frame clones and leaves some out. The sample yields some 67,000 clones, 92% seen once. The source material was peripheral blood, sampled after pregnancy. This rearrangement joins TRBV2 to TRBJ1-5; no reliable D call. The sequence derives from a female donor with multiple sclerosis, enrolled in a pregnancy study. The CDR3 is CASSEGARAHQPQHF. The DNA of the CDR3 is TGTGCCAGCAGTGAAGGTGCGCGGGCCCATCAGCCCCAGCATTTT.